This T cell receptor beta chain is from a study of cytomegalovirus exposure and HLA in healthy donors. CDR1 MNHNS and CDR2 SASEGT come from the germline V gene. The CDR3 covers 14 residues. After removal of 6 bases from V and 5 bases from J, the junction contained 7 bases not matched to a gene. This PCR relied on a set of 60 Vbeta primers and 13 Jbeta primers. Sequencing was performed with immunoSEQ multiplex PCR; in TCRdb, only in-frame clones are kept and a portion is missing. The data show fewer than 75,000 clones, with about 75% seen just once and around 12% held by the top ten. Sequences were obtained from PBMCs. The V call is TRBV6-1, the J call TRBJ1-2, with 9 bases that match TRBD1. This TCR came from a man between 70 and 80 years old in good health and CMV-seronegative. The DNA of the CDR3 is TGTGCCAGCAGGGAAACAGGGGGCTATTATGGCTACACCTTC. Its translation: CASRETGGYYGYTF.